Listed below are T cell receptor beta chains from one sample, sequenced in a study of regulatory T cells in long-lasting Graves disease. TCRdb fed the multiplex PCR reads into MiXCR, producing one record per CDR3 protein. Altogether about 470,000 distinct CDR3 sequences are present, under 25% being singletons, with the ten largest covering under 9%. The sample here was peripheral blood mononuclear cells (PBMCs), taken when the disease was refractory, from a patient treated with antithyroid drugs. The source of these receptors is a female donor with Graves disease. Each CDR3 is given with its conserved first and last residue. The order of the fields is J gene, CDR3 length, clone size, D gene, V gene, CDR3 DNA, CDR3 protein. A D gene is named only where the DNA matches it firmly. Clone size, where shown, is once, few, many, or a class for clones that have expanded.

>TRBJ2-5|15|NA|NA|TRBV2
TGTGCCAGCAGTGAAGGGGCTAGACCTCAAGAGACCCGGTACTTC
CASSEGARPQETRYF
>TRBJ2-4|16|many|NA|TRBV6-2/TRBV6-3
TGTGCCAGCAGTTACTCGGAGCTTCTAGCCAAAAACATTCAGTACTTC
CASSYSELLAKNIQYF
>TRBJ2-1|16|many|NA|TRBV3-1
TGTGCCAGCAGCCAAGATTCGGGGCCGATGGTAGATGAGCAGTTCTTC
CASSQDSGPMVDEQFF
>TRBJ2-7|12|NA|NA|TRBV14
TGTGCCAGCAGCCAGGTCGCGTACGAGCGGTACTTC
CASSQVAYERYF
>TRBJ2-4|19|NA|TRBD1|TRBV7-9
TGTGCCAGCAGCTCTCATCCCTTACAGGGGGTGGTGGACAAAAACATTCAGTACTTC
CASSSHPLQGVVDKNIQYF
>TRBJ2-2|15|NA|NA|TRBV20-1
TGCAGTGCCCCGCGGTGGGATTCGAACACCGGGGAGCTGTTTTTT
CSAPRWDSNTGELFF
>TRBJ1-2|17|many|TRBD1|TRBV12-3/TRBV12-4
TGTGCCAGCGGGGGGACAGGGGGCCCACCCCAGATCTATGGCTACACCTTC
CASGGTGGPPQIYGYTF
>TRBJ2-7|12|many|NA|TRBV20-1
TGCAGTGCTAGTTACAGCGAGTACGAGCAGTACTTC
CSASYSEYEQYF
>TRBJ2-7|15|few|TRBD1|TRBV24-1
TGTGCCACCAGTGACCCGACAGGGAGTGGCGCCGAGCAGTACTTC
CATSDPTGSGAEQYF
>TRBJ1-2|12|many|NA|TRBV28
TGTGCCAGCAGTTGGCAGAACTATGGCTACACCTTC
CASSWQNYGYTF
>TRBJ1-1|13|few|NA|TRBV7-3
TGTGCCAGCAGCTTCAGGGATAACGCTGAAGCTTTCTTT
CASSFRDNAEAFF
>TRBJ1-5|15|many|NA|TRBV6-2/TRBV6-3
TGTGCCAGCAGTTATGTGACACCTACTAATCAGCCCCAGCATTTT
CASSYVTPTNQPQHF
>TRBJ1-6|13|many|NA|TRBV12-3/TRBV12-4
TGTGCCAGCATTGGGGGGGGGAATTCACCCCTCCACTTT
CASIGGGNSPLHF
>TRBJ2-7|13|few|NA|TRBV13
TGTGCCAGCAGCTGGTCAGATAGGAGCGAGCAGTACTTC
CASSWSDRSEQYF
>TRBJ2-7|15|many|NA|TRBV6-5
TGTGCCAGCAGTTACGGAGTAGCGGCAACCTACGAGCAGTACTTC
CASSYGVAATYEQYF
>TRBJ2-3|14|NA|NA|TRBV19
TGTGCCAGTAGTATTACCTCAAGCACAGATACGCAGTATTTT
CASSITSSTDTQYF
>TRBJ1-1|15|many|NA|TRBV27
TGTGCCAGCAGTTTATTGGGGGACTCGAACACTGAAGCTTTCTTT
CASSLLGDSNTEAFF
>TRBJ1-5|16|many|NA|TRBV2
TGTGCCAGCAGTGAAGCAAGAGGGTCTGGCAATCAGCCCCAGCATTTT
CASSEARGSGNQPQHF
>TRBJ1-4|13|NA|NA|TRBV30
TGTGCCTCCACAGGGATGGCGAATGAAAAACTGTTTTTT
CASTGMANEKLFF
>TRBJ2-2|15|NA|TRBD2|TRBV6-1
TGTGCCAGCAGCAACTCCGGGAGGGTGAGCGGGGAGCTGTTTTTT
CASSNSGRVSGELFF
>TRBJ1-5|14|once|NA|TRBV19
TGTGCCAGTAGTATTGTGACCTTCAATCAGCCCCAGCATTTT
CASSIVTFNQPQHF
>TRBJ2-3|16|NA|TRBD1|TRBV7-8
TGTGCCAGCAGTTCCGGGACAGGGGAAGTCTTAGATACGCAGTATTTT
CASSSGTGEVLDTQYF
>TRBJ1-2|12|many|NA|TRBV20-1
TGCAGTGCCAGGGATCTCGGGGATGGCTACACCTTC
CSARDLGDGYTF
>TRBJ1-1|13|many|NA|TRBV29-1
TGCAGCGTTCGACTGGGAGGGAGCACTGAAGCTTTCTTT
CSVRLGGSTEAFF
>TRBJ1-2|14|many|NA|TRBV15
TGTGCCACCAGCACGAACAGGGACGACTATGGCTACACCTTC
CATSTNRDDYGYTF
>TRBJ2-7|16|many|TRBD2|TRBV2
TGTGCCAGCAGTTCCATACTAGCGGGAGGGCACCACGAGCAGTACTTC
CASSSILAGGHHEQYF
>TRBJ2-2|15|NA|NA|TRBV5-1
TGCGCCAGCAGCTTGGATCGCAGCTACACCGGGGAGCTGTTTTTT
CASSLDRSYTGELFF
>TRBJ2-7|13|few|TRBD1|TRBV19
TGTGCCAGTAGCTACAGGGGTCTCTACGAGCAGTACTTC
CASSYRGLYEQYF
>TRBJ2-3|14|few|NA|TRBV27
TGTGCCAGCAGCCTAGACCCAGGAGCAGATACGCAGTATTTT
CASSLDPGADTQYF
>TRBJ2-5|15|many|NA|TRBV2
TGTGCCAGCAGTAAATCTCCAGGGGAGGGAGAGACCCAGTACTTC
CASSKSPGEGETQYF
>TRBJ1-2|15|many|TRBD1|TRBV2
TGTGCCAGCAGTGAAGGGACAGGGATTAACTATGGCTACACCTTC
CASSEGTGINYGYTF
>TRBJ2-6|17|many|NA|TRBV7-8
TGTGCCAGCAGCTTAGTCAGTCTTGGGGACGTAGTGAACGTCCTGACTTTC
CASSLVSLGDVVNVLTF
>TRBJ1-6|14|NA|NA|TRBV28
TGTGCCAGCAGTTTGGGGGCAGAGAATTCACCCCTCCACTTT
CASSLGAENSPLHF
>TRBJ2-2|15|many|NA|TRBV14
TGTGCCAGCAGTTTGTCAGGGCCCAACACCGGGGAGCTGTTTTTT
CASSLSGPNTGELFF
>TRBJ1-5|17|many|NA|TRBV6-1
TGTGCCAGCAGCAGGTATGAAGGGCTGACGGGCAATCAGCCCCAGCATTTT
CASSRYEGLTGNQPQHF
>TRBJ2-5|18|NA|NA|TRBV7-2
TGTGCCAGCAGCCGACCTCTCATGGATAGTAGGTTGGAGGAGACCCAGTACTTC
CASSRPLMDSRLEETQYF
>TRBJ2-7|15|NA|NA|TRBV9
TGTGCCAGCAGCGTAGCGGCTAGCGACAACTACGAGCAGTACTTC
CASSVAASDNYEQYF
>TRBJ2-7|10|many|NA|TRBV28
TGTGCCAGCAGCTTAGGCGAGCAGTACTTC
CASSLGEQYF
>TRBJ1-2|15|many|NA|TRBV28
TGTGCCAGCAGTTTAATTGGGACCGCTAACTATGGCTACACCTTC
CASSLIGTANYGYTF
>TRBJ2-3|12|NA|NA|TRBV29-1
TGCAGCGTTGAAGATCCGCGGGCCGCGCAGTATTTT
CSVEDPRAAQYF
>TRBJ2-7|16|many|NA|TRBV28
TGTGCCAGCAGTGCAGATAGGGCGGGGAGCTCCTACGAGCAGTACTTC
CASSADRAGSSYEQYF
>TRBJ2-7|13|many|NA|TRBV2
TGTGCCAGTGCTGGGAGGACAGACTACGAGCAGTACTTC
CASAGRTDYEQYF
>TRBJ1-2|12|many|NA|TRBV6-1
TGTGCCAGCAGAACAGGGATCTATGGCTACACCTTC
CASRTGIYGYTF
>TRBJ2-5|14|NA|TRBD1|TRBV5-4
TGTGCCAGCAGCATAACAGGGGGCTCAGAGACCCAGTACTTC
CASSITGGSETQYF
>TRBJ1-1|17|many|NA|TRBV11-2
TGTGCCAGCAACCTAGACGGGACCTGGCGGTCGAACACTGAAGCTTTCTTT
CASNLDGTWRSNTEAFF
>TRBJ2-7|13|NA|NA|TRBV29-1
TGCAGCGTTCTAAAATGGACCACCTACGAGCAGTACTTC
CSVLKWTTYEQYF
>TRBJ2-7|13|many|NA|TRBV11-1
TGTGCCACCGCCGAGGGACGTTCCTACGAGCAGTACTTC
CATAEGRSYEQYF
>TRBJ2-4|15|NA|NA|TRBV19
TGTGCCAACTATCAAGGGGCCCTATCCAAAAACATTCAGTACTTC
CANYQGALSKNIQYF
>TRBJ2-7|15|few|TRBD1|TRBV2
TGTGCCAGCAGTGACTACGGGACAGGGGTCGACGAGCAGTACTTC
CASSDYGTGVDEQYF
>TRBJ2-1|16|NA|TRBD2|TRBV30
TGTGCTGGAGAGAGGGAAGGGACTAGGTTTTACAATGAGCAGTTCTTC
CAGEREGTRFYNEQFF
>TRBJ2-5|12|many|NA|TRBV20-1
TGCAGTGCTAGTCACTGGATGGAGACCCAGTACTTC
CSASHWMETQYF
>TRBJ2-7|15|few|NA|TRBV19
TGTGCCAGTAGTGACGGGAGCGGCAGCTCCTACGAGCAGTACTTC
CASSDGSGSSYEQYF
>TRBJ2-5|15|many|TRBD2|TRBV20-1
TGCAGTGCGAATAACCGGGACTATCTGATTTTGACCCAGTACTTC
CSANNRDYLILTQYF
>TRBJ2-2|14|NA|TRBD1|TRBV4-1
TGCGCCAGCAGACCGGACAGGGGGGTCGGGGAGCTGTTTTTT
CASRPDRGVGELFF
>TRBJ2-7|15|many|NA|TRBV13
TGTGCCAGCAGCTTAAATCGCGGGGTGGGCTACGAGCAGTACTTC
CASSLNRGVGYEQYF
>TRBJ2-5|14|many|NA|TRBV28
TGTGCCAGCAGTACCCCCGGGACCGAAGAGACCCAGTACTTC
CASSTPGTEETQYF
>TRBJ2-7|14|many|TRBD2|TRBV12-3/TRBV12-4
TGTGCCAGCTCGCTAGCGGGAGTTGGCCACGAGCAGCACTTC
CASSLAGVGHEQHF
>TRBJ2-7|17|many|TRBD2|TRBV24-1
TGTGCCACCAGCGGGCGATCGACTAGCGGAGGCTCCTACGAGCAGTACTTC
CATSGRSTSGGSYEQYF
>TRBJ2-5|13|many|NA|TRBV27
TGTGCCAGCAGTTTCTCCCCTTCTGAGACCCAGTACTTC
CASSFSPSETQYF